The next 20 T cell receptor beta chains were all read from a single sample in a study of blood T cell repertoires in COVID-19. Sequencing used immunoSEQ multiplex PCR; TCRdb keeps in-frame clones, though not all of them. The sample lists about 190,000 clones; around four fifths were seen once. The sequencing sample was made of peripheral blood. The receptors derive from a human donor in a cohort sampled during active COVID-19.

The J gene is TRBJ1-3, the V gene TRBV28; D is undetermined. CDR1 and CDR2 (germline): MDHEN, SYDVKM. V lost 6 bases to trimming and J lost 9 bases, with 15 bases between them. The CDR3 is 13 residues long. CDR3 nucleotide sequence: TGTGCCAGCAGCCAGACTCTCTCCGCCACCATATATTTT. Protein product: CASSQTLSATIYF.

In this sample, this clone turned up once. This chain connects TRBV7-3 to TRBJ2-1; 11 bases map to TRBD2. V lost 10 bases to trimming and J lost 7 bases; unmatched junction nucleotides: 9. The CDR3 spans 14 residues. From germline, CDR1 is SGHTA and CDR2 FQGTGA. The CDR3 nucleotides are TGTGCCACCTCTACCGGGACTAGCGGTAATGAGCAGTTCTTC. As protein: CATSTGTSGNEQFF.

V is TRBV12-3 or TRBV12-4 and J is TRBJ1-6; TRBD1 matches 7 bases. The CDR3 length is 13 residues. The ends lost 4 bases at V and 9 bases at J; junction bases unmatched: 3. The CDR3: CASSSQGVSPLHF. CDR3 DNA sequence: TGTGCCAGCAGTTCCCAGGGGGTTTCACCCCTCCACTTT.

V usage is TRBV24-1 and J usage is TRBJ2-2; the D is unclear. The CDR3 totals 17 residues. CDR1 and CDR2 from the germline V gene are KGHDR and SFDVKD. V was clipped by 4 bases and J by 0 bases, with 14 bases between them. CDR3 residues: CATSDPGTNANTGELFF. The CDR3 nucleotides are TGTGCCACCAGTGACCCGGGTACAAACGCGAACACCGGGGAGCTGTTTTTT.

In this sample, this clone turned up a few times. The CDR3 region is CASRLGEGYGYEQYF. The DNA for the CDR3 is TGTGCCAGCAGATTGGGGGAGGGATATGGATACGAGCAGTACTTC. V usage is TRBV2 and J usage is TRBJ2-7, with 7 positions matching TRBD2. V was pared by 6 bases and J by 4 bases, with 12 bases of the junction left unmatched. This CDR3 has 15 residues. Per the germline V gene, CDR1 is SNHLY and CDR2 is FYNNEI.

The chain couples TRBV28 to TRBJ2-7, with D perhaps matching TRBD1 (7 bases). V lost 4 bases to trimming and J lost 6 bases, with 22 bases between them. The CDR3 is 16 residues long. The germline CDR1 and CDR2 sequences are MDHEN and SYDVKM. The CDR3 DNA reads TGTGCCAGCAGTTCAACCGCGGATCCAGGGGGGCCCGAGCAGTACTTC. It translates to CASSSTADPGGPEQYF. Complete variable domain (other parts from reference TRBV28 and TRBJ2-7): DVKVTQSSRYLVKRTGEKVFLECVQDMDHENMFWYRQDPGLGLRLIYFSYDVKMKEKGDIPEGYSVSREKKERFSLILESASTNQTSMYLCASSSTADPGGPEQYFGPGTRLTVT.

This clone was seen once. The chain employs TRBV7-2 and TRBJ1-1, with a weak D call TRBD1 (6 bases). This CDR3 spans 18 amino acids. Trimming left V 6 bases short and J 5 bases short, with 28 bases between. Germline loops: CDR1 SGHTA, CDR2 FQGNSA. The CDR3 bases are TGTGCCAGCAGACCCTCGGTGTGGACAGTGGTATTGGGGACTGAAGCTTTCTTT. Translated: CASRPSVWTVVLGTEAFF.

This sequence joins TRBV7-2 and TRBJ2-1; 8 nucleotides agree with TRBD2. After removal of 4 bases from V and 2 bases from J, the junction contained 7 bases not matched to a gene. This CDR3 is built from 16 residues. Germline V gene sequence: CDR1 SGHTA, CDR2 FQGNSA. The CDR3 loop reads CASSSRAGETYNEQFF. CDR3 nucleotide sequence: TGTGCCAGCAGCTCGCGAGCGGGAGAAACCTACAATGAGCAGTTCTTC.

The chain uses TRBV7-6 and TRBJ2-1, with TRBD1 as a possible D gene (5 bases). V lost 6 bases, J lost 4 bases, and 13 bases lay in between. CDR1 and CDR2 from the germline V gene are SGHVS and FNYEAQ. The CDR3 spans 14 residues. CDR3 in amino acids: CASSTNNRYNEQFF. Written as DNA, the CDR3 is TGTGCCAGCAGTACAAATAACAGGTACAATGAGCAGTTCTTC.

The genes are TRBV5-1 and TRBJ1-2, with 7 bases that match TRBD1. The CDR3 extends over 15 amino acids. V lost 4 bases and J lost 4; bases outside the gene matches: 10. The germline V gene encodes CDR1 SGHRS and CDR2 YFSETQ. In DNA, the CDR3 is TGCGCCAGCAGCCTGCGCGGACAGGCAATCTATGGCTACACCTTC. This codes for CASSLRGQAIYGYTF.

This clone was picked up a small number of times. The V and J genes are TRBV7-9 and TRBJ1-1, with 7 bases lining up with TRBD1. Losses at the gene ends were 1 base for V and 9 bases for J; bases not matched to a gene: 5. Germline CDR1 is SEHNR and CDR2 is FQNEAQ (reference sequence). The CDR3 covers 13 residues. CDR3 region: CASSLGQGRKAFF. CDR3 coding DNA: TGTGCCAGCAGCTTAGGACAGGGCAGGAAAGCTTTCTTT.

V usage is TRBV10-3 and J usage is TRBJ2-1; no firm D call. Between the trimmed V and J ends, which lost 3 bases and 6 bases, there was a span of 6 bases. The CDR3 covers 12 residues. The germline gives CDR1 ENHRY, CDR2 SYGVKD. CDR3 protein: CAISDYGNEQFF. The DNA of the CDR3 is TGTGCCATCAGTGATTACGGCAATGAGCAGTTCTTC.

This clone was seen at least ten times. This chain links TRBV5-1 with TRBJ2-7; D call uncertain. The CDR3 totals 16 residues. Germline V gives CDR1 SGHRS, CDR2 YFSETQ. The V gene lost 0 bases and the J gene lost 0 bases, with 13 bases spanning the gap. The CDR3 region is CASSLAMGLSSYEQYF. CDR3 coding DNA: TGCGCCAGCAGCTTGGCCATGGGCCTAAGCTCCTACGAGCAGTACTTC.

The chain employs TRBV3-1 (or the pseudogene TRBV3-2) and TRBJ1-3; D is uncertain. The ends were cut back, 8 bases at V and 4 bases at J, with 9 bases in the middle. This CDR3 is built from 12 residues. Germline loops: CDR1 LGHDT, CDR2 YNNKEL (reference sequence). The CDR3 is CASVSRGNTIYF. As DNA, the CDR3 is TGTGCCAGCGTCTCCAGGGGAAACACCATATATTTT.

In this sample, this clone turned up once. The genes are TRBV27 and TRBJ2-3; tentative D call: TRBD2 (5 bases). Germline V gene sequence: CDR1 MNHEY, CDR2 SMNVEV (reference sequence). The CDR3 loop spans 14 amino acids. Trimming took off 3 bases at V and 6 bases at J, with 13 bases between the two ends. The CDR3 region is CASSFGPERDTQYF. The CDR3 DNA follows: TGTGCCAGCAGTTTCGGACCCGAGCGGGATACGCAGTATTTT.

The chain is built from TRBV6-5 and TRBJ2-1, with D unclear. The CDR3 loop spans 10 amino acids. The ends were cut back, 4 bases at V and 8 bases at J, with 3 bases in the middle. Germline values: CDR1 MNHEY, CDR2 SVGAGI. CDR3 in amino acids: CASSSYEQFF. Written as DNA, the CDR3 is TGTGCCAGCAGTTCATATGAGCAGTTCTTC.

Written as DNA, the CDR3 is TGTGCCAGCAGCGCGGGACAGGTCGGGAATGAGCAGTTCTTC. Its protein product is CASSAGQVGNEQFF. V usage is TRBV7-8 and J usage is TRBJ2-1; 8 nucleotides align to TRBD1. V trimming: 5 bases; J trimming: 7 bases; junction bases outside the gene matches: 7. The V gene's germline CDR1 is SGHVS and CDR2 FQNEAQ. This CDR3 is built from 14 residues.

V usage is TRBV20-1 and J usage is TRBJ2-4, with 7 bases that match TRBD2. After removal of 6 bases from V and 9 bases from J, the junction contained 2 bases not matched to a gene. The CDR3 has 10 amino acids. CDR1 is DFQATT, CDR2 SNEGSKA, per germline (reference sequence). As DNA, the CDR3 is TGCAGTGCCGGGGGGAGCATTCAGTACTTC. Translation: CSAGGSIQYF.

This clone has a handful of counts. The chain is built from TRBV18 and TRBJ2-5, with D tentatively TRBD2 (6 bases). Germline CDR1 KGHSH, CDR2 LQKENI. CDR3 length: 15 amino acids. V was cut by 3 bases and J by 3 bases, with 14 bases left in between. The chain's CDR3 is CASSPFAGGEETQYF. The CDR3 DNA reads TGTGCCAGCTCACCCTTTGCCGGGGGAGAAGAGACCCAGTACTTC.

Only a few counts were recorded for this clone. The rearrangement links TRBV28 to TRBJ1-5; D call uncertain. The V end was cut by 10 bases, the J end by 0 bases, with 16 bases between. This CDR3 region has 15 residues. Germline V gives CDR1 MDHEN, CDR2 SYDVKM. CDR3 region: CATLGEYYSNQPQHF. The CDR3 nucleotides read TGTGCCACCCTCGGGGAGTACTATAGCAATCAGCCCCAGCATTTT. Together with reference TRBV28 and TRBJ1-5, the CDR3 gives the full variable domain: DVKVTQSSRYLVKRTGEKVFLECVQDMDHENMFWYRQDPGLGLRLIYFSYDVKMKEKGDIPEGYSVSREKKERFSLILESASTNQTSMYLCATLGEYYSNQPQHFGDGTRLSIL.